The next 23 T cell receptor beta chains were all read from a single sample in a study of T cell repertoires in cytomegalovirus infection. These receptors have no identified antigens. Using its own MiXCR run on the reads, TCRdb lists one record per CDR3 protein. The sample has 700,000 to 950,000 distinct CDR3 sequences, approximately 30% seen once; the top ten hold 9.5% to 15%. The sample in question was cultured CD8+ T cells from PBMCs, obtained from culture after CMV antigen stimulation. All receptors come from a human donor in good health (CMV status not recorded). Some clones in this sample may be carry-over from other donors' samples.

V is TRBV19 and J is TRBJ2-1; D remains ambiguous. Germline loops: CDR1 LNHDA, CDR2 SQIVND (reference sequence). The CDR3 runs 14 residues. V shed 11 bases and J shed 2 bases, with 16 bases lying between them. As DNA, the CDR3 is TGTGCCTCTCAATTTCCAGGCCCCTACAATGAGCAGTTCTTC. Encoded protein: CASQFPGPYNEQFF.

This clonotype turned up a few times. V and J are TRBV6-4 and TRBJ2-1; TRBD1 aligns across 8 bases. CDR3 length: 14 residues. Germline trimming cut 5 bases from V and 8 bases from J; bases unmatched to any gene: 8. In germline, CDR1 is MRHNA, CDR2 SNTAGT. The DNA of the CDR3 is TGTGCCAGCAGTAGCTTCTCAGGGGGCTATGAGCAGTTCTTC. Its translation: CASSSFSGGYEQFF.

This clonotype was recorded a few times. V usage is TRBV6-2 or TRBV6-3 and J usage is TRBJ2-3; 9 bases are a match to TRBD2. Trimming cost V 4 bases and J 2 bases; bases outside gene matches: 7. This CDR3 spans 16 amino acids. CDR1 and CDR2 (germline): MNHEY, SVGEGT. The CDR3 bases are TGTGCCAGCAGTTCGGCTAGCGGGGTTTACACAGATACGCAGTATTTT. It specifies CASSSASGVYTDTQYF.

This clonotype turned up a few times. The gene calls are TRBV5-1 and TRBJ2-1; 8 positions agree with TRBD2. After removal of 4 bases from V and 1 base from J, the junction contained 16 bases not matched to a gene. Germline CDR1 and CDR2: SGHRS and YFSETQ. The CDR3 sequence is 19 residues long. The DNA for the CDR3 is TGCGCCAGCAGCCCTAGCGCCGGGGGGGCCTTAACATCCTACAATGAGCAGTTCTTC. Translation: CASSPSAGGALTSYNEQFF.

The sample holds a few counts of this clonotype. V gene TRBV4-1 combines with J gene TRBJ2-1; 10 nucleotides align to TRBD1. The CDR3 covers 13 residues. CDR1 MGHRA and CDR2 YSYEKL come from the germline V gene. With 6 bases clipped from V and 7 bases from J, the junction kept 3 bases outside the gene matches. The CDR3 spells CASRTGGNNEQFF. The CDR3 DNA is TGCGCCAGCAGGACAGGGGGCAATAATGAGCAGTTCTTC.

CDR3 amino acids: CASRTVAGWNSPLHF. CDR3 sequence (DNA): TGTGCCAGCAGAACGGTGGCAGGGTGGAATTCACCCCTCCACTTT. The rearrangement uses TRBV6-2 or TRBV6-3 and TRBJ1-6; maybe TRBD1 (5 bases). The CDR3 has 15 residues. Trimming pared 6 bases from V and 7 bases from J, leaving 16 bases between. Germline V gene data show CDR1 as MNHEY and CDR2 as SVGEGT.

The chain couples TRBV7-8 to TRBJ2-2, with D maybe TRBD2 (5 bases). Per germline, CDR1 SGHVS and CDR2 FQNEAQ. V lost 0 bases and J lost 3, with 14 bases in between. The CDR3 spans 17 residues. CDR3 sequence: CASSLAQLVDYTGELFF. Written as DNA, the CDR3 is TGTGCCAGCAGCTTAGCCCAACTAGTTGACTACACCGGGGAGCTGTTTTTT.

The rearrangement links TRBV4-1 to TRBJ2-4; D tentatively reads TRBD1 or TRBD2 (5 bases each). CDR1 and CDR2 from the germline V gene are MGHRA and YSYEKL. The CDR3 runs 14 residues. V lost 1 base to trimming and J lost 8 bases, with 12 bases between them. In DNA, the CDR3 is TGCGCCAGCAGCCAAGTCGTGGGGGTGGACATTCAGTACTTC. It specifies CASSQVVGVDIQYF.

The V and J genes are TRBV13 and TRBJ2-5; 9 nucleotides agree with TRBD1. V trimming: 4 bases; J trimming: 1 base; junction bases outside the gene matches: 10. The V gene's germline CDR1 is PRHDT and CDR2 FYEKMQ (reference sequence). The CDR3 runs to 17 residues. CDR3 amino acids: CASSSSYQQGAQETQYF. CDR3 DNA sequence: TGTGCCAGCAGCTCCTCCTATCAACAGGGGGCCCAAGAGACCCAGTACTTC.

This clonotype appeared a few times. V gene TRBV6-5 combines with J gene TRBJ2-1; 8 nucleotides align to TRBD1. CDR1 and CDR2 (germline): MNHEY, SVGAGI. The V segment lost 5 bases and the J segment 5 bases; nucleotides outside the gene matches: 8. This CDR3 spans 15 amino acids. The CDR3 DNA reads as TGTGCCAGCAGTGGCCGGGACAGGCTGAACAATGAGCAGTTCTTC. As protein: CASSGRDRLNNEQFF.

This clonotype was picked up a small number of times. The gene calls are TRBV13 and TRBJ1-2, with a tentative D call TRBD1 (5 bases). The CDR3 covers 19 residues. Germline V CDR1 and CDR2: PRHDT, FYEKMQ (reference sequence). The germline V and J ends were trimmed by 3 bases and 5 bases, with 28 bases remaining between them. The CDR3 DNA sequence: TGTGCCAGCAGCTTTTCCCAGGGTTTCGTGGCCCTTCCGCCTTATGGCTACACCTTC. It encodes CASSFSQGFVALPPYGYTF.

Concerning this clonotype: This clone may be a read error of a much larger clone one base away. The chain has TRBV7-2 and TRBJ1-5, with D possibly matching TRBD1 (5 bases). V was trimmed by 4 bases and J by 5 bases, leaving 18 bases between them. The CDR3 has 16 amino acids. Germline CDR1 and CDR2: SGHTA and FQGNSA. The CDR3 DNA is TGTGCCAGCAGCTACTCCCGCCAGGGAGGCGATCAGCCCCAGCATTTT. Protein sequence: CASSYSRQGGDQPQHF.

The gene calls are TRBV27 and TRBJ2-3, with 10 positions matching TRBD1. CDR3 length equals 14 residues. Germline loops: CDR1 MNHEY, CDR2 SMNVEV (reference sequence). CDR3 amino acids: CVTTGTGATDTQYF. In DNA, the CDR3 is TGTGTCACGACCGGGACAGGGGCAACAGATACGCAGTATTTT.

CDR3 loop: CASSLGAGDAGELFF. The CDR3, as DNA: TGTGCCAGCAGCTTAGGAGCGGGGGACGCCGGGGAGCTGTTTTTT. The chain links TRBV7-2 to TRBJ2-2, with 8 positions matching TRBD2. V lost 1 base to trimming and J lost 6 bases; unmatched junction nucleotides: 4. Germline CDR1 SGHTA, CDR2 FQGNSA. The CDR3 loop spans 15 amino acids.

This clonotype occurred a few times. This chain uses TRBV6-1 with TRBJ1-2; D may be TRBD1 (5 bases). Trimming removed 3 bases from V and 6 bases from J, with 14 bases in between. The CDR3 extends over 14 amino acids. In germline, CDR1 is MNHNS, CDR2 SASEGT. CDR3 in amino acids: CASSDGGPLDGYTF. Written as DNA, the CDR3 is TGTGCCAGCAGTGACGGGGGACCACTCGATGGCTACACCTTC.

The chain has TRBV11-2 and TRBJ2-3, with D possibly TRBD2 on 6 matching bases. Germline-derived CDR1 and CDR2 are SGHAT and FQNNGV. There are 17 residues in the CDR3. Trimming shortened V by 7 bases and J by 2 bases, and 22 bases separated the two germline ends. CDR3 DNA: TGTGCCAGCAACCTCTGGGGTCGGGGGTACCACACAGATACGCAGTATTTT. It encodes CASNLWGRGYHTDTQYF.

This clonotype was counted a few times. The chain employs TRBV6-1 and TRBJ2-7, with 9 nucleotides matching TRBD1. The CDR3 extends over 15 amino acids. The germline V gene encodes CDR1 MNHNS and CDR2 SASEGT. V was clipped by 5 bases and J by 3 bases; unmatched bases: 8. The CDR3 bases are TGTGCCAGCAGTTTTTTGGGACAGGGACGCTACGAGCAGTACTTC. Encoded protein: CASSFLGQGRYEQYF.

In its sample, this clonotype was seen a few times. The chain links TRBV11-2 to TRBJ2-1; 9 nucleotides line up with TRBD1. This CDR3 has 16 residues. Trimming at V came to 5 bases and at J to 4 bases, leaving 9 bases not matched to a gene. Germline CDR1 and CDR2: SGHAT and FQNNGV. The CDR3 nucleotides read TGTGCCAGCAGCCGAATCGAGACAGGGGGTTACAATGAGCAGTTCTTC. Translated: CASSRIETGGYNEQFF.

The CDR3 loop reads CASSGTVYEQYF. CDR3 DNA: TGTGCCAGCAGTGGGACAGTCTACGAGCAGTACTTC. This sequence joins TRBV6-1 and TRBJ2-7, with a possible D match to TRBD1 (6 bases). Germline V gene data show CDR1 as MNHNS and CDR2 as SASEGT. Trimming stripped 4 bases from V and 3 bases from J, with 7 bases between. CDR3 length equals 12 residues.

J is TRBJ2-3 and V is TRBV7-3; no firm D call. This CDR3 is built from 14 residues. Germline V gives CDR1 SGHTA, CDR2 FQGTGA. The V gene lost 5 bases and the J gene lost 1 base, with 10 bases spanning the gap. The CDR3 DNA sequence: TGTGCCAGCAGCCCAATCGCCGGCACAGATACGCAGTATTTT. It yields the protein CASSPIAGTDTQYF.

This clonotype was detected only a few times. This rearrangement joins TRBV7-8 to TRBJ2-5; 8 nucleotides align to TRBD1. V trimming: 1 base; J trimming: 5 bases; junction bases outside the gene matches: 9. This CDR3 comprises 16 residues. Per the germline V gene, CDR1 is SGHVS and CDR2 is FQNEAQ. The CDR3 DNA reads TGTGCCAGCAGCTTAGAACCGGCAGGGGGCATGGAGACCCAGTACTTC. Encoded protein: CASSLEPAGGMETQYF.

This clonotype was counted between two and nine times. This chain joins TRBV20-1 and TRBJ2-4; 7 bases fit TRBD1. The CDR3 loop spans 16 amino acids. The trim removed 0 bases at V and 1 base at J, leaving 6 bases unmatched. Germline lookup yields CDR1 DFQATT and CDR2 SNEGSKA (reference sequence). CDR3 coding DNA: TGCAGTGCTAGAGACAGGGGGAGCTCGGCCAAAAACATTCAGTACTTC. It translates to CSARDRGSSAKNIQYF.

A note on this clonotype: A much larger clone is a single base away; this may be a read error. The chain joins TRBV20-1 to TRBJ1-2; the D is unclear. Per germline, CDR1 DFQATT and CDR2 SNEGSKA (reference sequence). This CDR3 is built from 12 residues. The CDR3 DNA is TGCAAGACCCGGACTCGGTGGGGTGGCTACACCTTC. This sequence encodes CKTRTRWGGYTF.